The clone carrying this T cell receptor (beta chain) occurred many times. The antigen is unknown. The study drew donors from healthy Caucasian individuals in Russia aged 6 to 90. The CDR3 has 14 residues. After removal of 7 bases from V and 4 bases from J, the junction contained 8 bases not matched to a gene. Germline V gene lookup returns CDR1 SGHTA and CDR2 FQGNSA. The sample originates from a study of blood T cells in healthy people across ages. Study-level results: A strong correlation was found between TCR beta diversity and the percentage of naive T cells.

It was with a sample-barcoded 5' primer and a J-beta primer mix that a second PCR of roughly 6 to 12 cycles was run. TCRdb analysed the 5' RACE reads with MiXCR anew, one entry per CDR3 protein. The repertoire holds about 670,000 distinct CDR3 sequences, with approximately 52% as singletons. The V and J genes are TRBV7-2 and TRBJ2-7, with 9 nucleotides matching TRBD2. This sequence was found in a woman over 75 in good health. Sequencing input: blood. CDR3 protein: CASTPGLAIYEQYF. The CDR3 DNA reads as TGTGCCAGCACCCCAGGACTAGCGATATACGAGCAGTACTTC.